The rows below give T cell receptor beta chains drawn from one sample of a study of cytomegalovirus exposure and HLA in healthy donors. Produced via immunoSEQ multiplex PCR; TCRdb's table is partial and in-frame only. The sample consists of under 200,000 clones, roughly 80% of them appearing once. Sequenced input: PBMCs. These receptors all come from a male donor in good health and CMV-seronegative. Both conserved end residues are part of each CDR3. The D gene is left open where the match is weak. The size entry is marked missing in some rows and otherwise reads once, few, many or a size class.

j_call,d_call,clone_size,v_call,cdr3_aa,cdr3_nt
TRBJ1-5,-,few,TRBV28,CASSFTGSSNQPQHF,TGTGCCAGCAGTTTCACAGGATCCAGCAATCAGCCCCAGCATTTT
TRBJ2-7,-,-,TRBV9,CASSVARRSSYEQYF,TGTGCCAGCAGCGTAGCTCGGCGGTCTTCCTACGAGCAGTACTTC
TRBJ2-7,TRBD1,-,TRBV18,CASSPRRDRDYEQYF,TGTGCCAGCTCACCAAGGAGGGACAGGGACTACGAGCAGTACTTC
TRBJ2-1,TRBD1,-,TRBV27,CASRGQGAGNEQFF,TGTGCCAGCAGGGGACAGGGGGCCGGCAATGAGCAGTTCTTC
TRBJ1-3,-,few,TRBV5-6,CASSLQGGGNTIYF,TGTGCCAGCAGCTTGCAGGGAGGTGGAAACACCATATATTTT
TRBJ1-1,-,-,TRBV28,CASSPNTGMNTEAFF,TGTGCCAGCAGTCCCAATACAGGGATGAACACTGAAGCTTTCTTT
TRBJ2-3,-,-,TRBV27,CASSYTGTPDTQYF,TGTGCCAGCAGTTACACAGGAACCCCAGATACGCAGTATTTT
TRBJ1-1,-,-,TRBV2,CASTGNTEAFF,TGTGCCAGCACAGGGAACACTGAAGCTTTCTTT
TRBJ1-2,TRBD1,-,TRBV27,CASSFSRQGASNYGYTF,TGTGCCAGCAGCTTCTCCCGACAGGGGGCCTCTAACTATGGCTACACCTTC
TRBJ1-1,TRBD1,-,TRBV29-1,CSILGQLNTGAFF,TGCAGCATCCTGGGACAGCTTAACACTGGAGCTTTCTTT
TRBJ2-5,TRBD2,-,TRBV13,CASSLEIAGPETQYF,TGTGCCAGCAGCTTAGAAATAGCGGGGCCAGAGACCCAGTACTTC
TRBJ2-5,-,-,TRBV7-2,CASSLLGGETQYF,TGTGCCAGCAGCCTTCTAGGCGGGGAGACCCAGTACTTC
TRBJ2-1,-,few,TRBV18,CASSPRPGAYNEQFF,TGTGCCAGCTCACCCCGACCAGGGGCTTACAATGAGCAGTTCTTC
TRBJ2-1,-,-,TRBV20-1,CSARGREWQFF,TGCAGTGCTAGAGGACGGGAATGGCAGTTCTTC
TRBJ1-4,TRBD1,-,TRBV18,CASSPQERQGNEKLFF,TGTGCCAGCTCACCCCAGGAGAGACAGGGTAATGAAAAACTGTTTTTT
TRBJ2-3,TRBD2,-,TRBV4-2,CASSQDRGGLAGGIDTQYF,TGTGCCAGCAGCCAAGATAGAGGAGGACTAGCGGGAGGGATAGATACGCAGTATTTT
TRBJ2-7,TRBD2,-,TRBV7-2,CASSLAGAGGYEQYF,TGTGCCAGCAGCTTAGCGGGAGCGGGAGGTTACGAGCAGTACTTC
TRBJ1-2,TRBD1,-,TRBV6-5,CASSTTGEGKGYTF,TGTGCCAGCAGTACCACAGGGGAAGGCAAAGGCTACACCTTC
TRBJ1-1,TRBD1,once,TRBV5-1,CASSLLGGTGDPTNTEAFF,TGCGCCAGCAGCTTGTTAGGTGGGACAGGGGATCCTACGAACACTGAAGCTTTCTTT
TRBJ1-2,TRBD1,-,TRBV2,CASKETGTVYGYTF,TGTGCCAGCAAGGAGACCGGGACAGTCTATGGCTACACCTTC
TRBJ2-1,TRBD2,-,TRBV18,CASSPRISGGAINEQFF,TGTGCCAGCTCACCGCGAATTAGCGGGGGGGCTATCAATGAGCAGTTCTTC
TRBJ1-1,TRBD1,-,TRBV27,CASRGQMNTEAFF,TGTGCCAGCAGGGGACAGATGAACACTGAAGCTTTCTTT
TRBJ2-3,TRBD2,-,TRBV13,CASSLPAGGTDTQYF,TGTGCCAGCAGCTTGCCAGCGGGGGGGACAGATACGCAGTATTTT
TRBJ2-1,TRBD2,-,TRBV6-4,CASSRTGTSGAGEQFF,TGTGCCAGCAGCCGGACGGGGACTAGCGGGGCGGGGGAGCAGTTCTTC
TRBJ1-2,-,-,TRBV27,CASSLGGGNGYTF,TGTGCCAGCAGTTTAGGGGGGGGTAATGGCTACACCTTC
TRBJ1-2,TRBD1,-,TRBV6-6,CASSSITGTGSYTF,TGTGCCAGCAGCTCTATCACCGGGACAGGCAGCTACACCTTC
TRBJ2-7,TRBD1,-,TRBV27,CASSRDRGSYEQYF,TGTGCCAGCAGCCGGGACAGGGGGTCCTACGAGCAGTACTTC
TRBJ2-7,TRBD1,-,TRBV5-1,CASRHDRGGEQYF,TGCGCCAGCAGGCACGACAGGGGAGGCGAGCAGTACTTC
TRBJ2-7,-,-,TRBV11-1,CASSLSSTGIIYEQYF,TGTGCCAGCAGCTTATCGTCCACAGGGATAATATACGAGCAGTACTTC
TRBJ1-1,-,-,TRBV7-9,CASRRAEGSEAFF,TGTGCCAGTCGGCGGGCGGAGGGCAGTGAAGCTTTCTTT
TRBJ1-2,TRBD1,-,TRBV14,CASSQGWGQGGYGYTF,TGTGCCAGCAGCCAGGGATGGGGACAGGGCGGCTATGGCTACACCTTC
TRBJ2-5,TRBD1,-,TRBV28,CASSPGQEETQYF,TGTGCCAGCAGTCCCGGACAGGAAGAGACCCAGTACTTC
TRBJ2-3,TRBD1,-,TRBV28,CASSVTGQGTDTQYF,TGTGCCAGCAGTGTGACAGGACAGGGGACAGATACGCAGTATTTT
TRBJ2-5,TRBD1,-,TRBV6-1,CAAKTRGQETQYF,TGTGCCGCAAAGACCAGGGGGCAAGAGACCCAGTACTTC
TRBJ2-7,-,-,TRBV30,CAWRRGPGAHEQYF,TGTGCCTGGAGAAGGGGACCAGGGGCCCACGAGCAGTACTTC
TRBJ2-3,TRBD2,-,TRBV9,CASSASRQREKTDTQYF,TGTGCCAGCAGCGCGAGCCGCCAGCGGGAGAAGACGGATACGCAGTATTTT
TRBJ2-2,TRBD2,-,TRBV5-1,CASTGVAGISNTGELFF,TGCGCCTCTACCGGGGTAGCGGGTATCTCGAACACCGGGGAGCTGTTTTTT
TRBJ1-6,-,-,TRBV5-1,CASSSAGEEGSPLHF,TGCGCCAGCAGCTCAGCAGGGGAAGAAGGATCACCCCTCCACTTT
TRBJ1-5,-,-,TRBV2,CASSERQAPNQPQHF,TGTGCCAGCAGTGAACGACAGGCGCCCAATCAGCCCCAGCATTTT
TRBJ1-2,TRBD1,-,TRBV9,CASSPSSTGAYGYTF,TGTGCCAGCAGCCCATCCTCGACAGGGGCCTATGGCTACACCTTC
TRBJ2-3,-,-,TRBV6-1,CASYFTSTDTQYF,TGTGCCAGCTACTTTACTAGCACAGATACGCAGTATTTT
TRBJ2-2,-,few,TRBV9,CASRQGAVSTGELFF,TGTGCCAGCAGGCAGGGTGCGGTATCAACCGGGGAGCTGTTTTTT
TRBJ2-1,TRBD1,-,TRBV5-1,CASSLGGTGGFNEQFF,TGCGCCAGCAGCTTGGGGGGCACAGGGGGGTTCAATGAGCAGTTCTTC
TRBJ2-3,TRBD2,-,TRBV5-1,CASSLAGTSGPTDTQYF,TGCGCCAGCAGCTTGGCCGGGACTAGCGGACCCACAGATACGCAGTATTTT
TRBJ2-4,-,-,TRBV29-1,CSVEDTDRNIQYF,TGCAGCGTTGAAGATACGGACAGAAACATTCAGTACTTC
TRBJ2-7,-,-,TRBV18,CASSPPSSYEQYF,TGTGCCAGCTCACCACCTTCTAGCTACGAGCAGTACTTC
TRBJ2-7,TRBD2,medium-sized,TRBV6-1,CASSELAGGPHEQYF,TGTGCCAGCAGTGAACTAGCGGGAGGGCCCCACGAGCAGTACTTC
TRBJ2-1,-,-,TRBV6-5,CASSYRGYNEQFF,TGTGCCAGCAGTTATCGGGGCTACAATGAGCAGTTCTTC
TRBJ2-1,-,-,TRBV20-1,CSASEENEQFF,TGCAGTGCGTCAGAGGAGAATGAGCAGTTCTTC
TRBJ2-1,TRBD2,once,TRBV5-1,CASSVSGGAYNEQFF,TGCGCCAGCAGCGTTAGCGGGGGGGCCTACAATGAGCAGTTCTTC
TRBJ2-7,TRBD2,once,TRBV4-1,CASSQFLIAGGGYEQYF,TGCGCCAGCAGCCAATTCCTTATAGCGGGAGGAGGATACGAGCAGTACTTC
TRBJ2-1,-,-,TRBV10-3,CAISEAPPGQFF,TGTGCCATCAGTGAGGCTCCCCCAGGGCAGTTCTTC
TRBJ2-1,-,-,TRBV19,CASSERSSYNEQFF,TGTGCCAGTAGTGAGCGTAGCTCCTACAATGAGCAGTTCTTC
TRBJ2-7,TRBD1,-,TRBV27,CASSFTGVYEQYF,TGTGCCAGCAGTTTTACAGGGGTGTACGAGCAGTACTTC
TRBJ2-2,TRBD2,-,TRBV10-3,CAISESWTVTPSGRYSTGELFF,TGTGCCATCAGTGAGTCCTGGACAGTTACCCCTAGCGGGAGGTACTCCACCGGGGAGCTGTTTTTT
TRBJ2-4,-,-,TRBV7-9,CASSLDGVFIQYF,TGTGCCAGCAGCTTAGACGGGGTATTCATTCAGTACTTC
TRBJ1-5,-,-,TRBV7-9,CASSLDAERPQHF,TGTGCCAGCAGCTTAGATGCGGAGCGACCCCAGCATTTT
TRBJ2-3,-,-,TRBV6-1,CASSVPGSPDTQYF,TGTGCCAGCAGTGTCCCCGGGAGTCCGGATACGCAGTATTTT
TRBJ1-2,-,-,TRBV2,CASSGTDYGYTF,TGTGCCAGCAGTGGGACAGACTATGGCTACACCTTC